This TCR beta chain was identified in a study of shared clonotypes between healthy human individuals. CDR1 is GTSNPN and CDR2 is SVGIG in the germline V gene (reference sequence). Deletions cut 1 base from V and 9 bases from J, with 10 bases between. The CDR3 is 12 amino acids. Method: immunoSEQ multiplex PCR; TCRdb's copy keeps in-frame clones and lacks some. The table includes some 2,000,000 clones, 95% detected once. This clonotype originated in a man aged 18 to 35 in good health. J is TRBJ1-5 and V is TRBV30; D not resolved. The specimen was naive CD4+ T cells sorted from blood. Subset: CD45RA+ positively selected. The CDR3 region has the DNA TGTGCCTGGAGTGACCCCCCAGGGCCCCAGCATTTT. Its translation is CAWSDPPGPQHF.